One and the same sample provided the 2 T cell receptor beta chains below, sequenced in a study of naive and memory T cell subsets. Whole-blood samples were 2 to 2.5 ml of peripheral blood from healthy adult volunteers. For blood and skin samples, reverse transcription used TCR alpha and beta constant primers. TCRdb ran MiXCR on the 5' RACE reads and lists one entry per CDR3 protein. The profile covers about 26,000 distinct CDR3 sequences, with less than 25% appearing a single time and around 1.9% taken by the ten largest. Every receptor here comes from a female donor in good health.

The chain couples TRBV10-1 to TRBJ2-3; no clear D. Germline V lookup: CDR1 WNHNN, CDR2 SYGVQD (reference sequence). This CDR3 has 15 amino acids. Trimming removed 6 bases at V and 0 bases at J, with 13 bases between. CDR3: CASSPLGGSTDTQYF. CDR3 sequence (DNA): TGCGCCAGCAGCCCACTCGGCGGAAGCACAGATACGCAGTATTTT.

The chain couples TRBV20-1 to TRBJ2-1; the D gene is possibly TRBD2 (5 bases). The CDR3 contains 13 residues. Germline lookup yields CDR1 DFQATT and CDR2 SNEGSKA (reference sequence). V lost 3 bases and J 10 bases, leaving 16 bases between the germline ends. The CDR3 bases are TGCAGTGCTAGCTCTACAGACTACCTGGAGCAGTTCTTC. The encoded protein is CSASSTDYLEQFF.